This T cell receptor (beta chain) was identified in a study of T cells in Graves' hyperthyroidism and ophthalmopathy. At least ten counts were recorded for this clonotype. TCR beta CDR3 regions were amplified from RNA. HTBI primers were used for first-round RT-PCR of the TCR CDR3. From the multiplex PCR reads, TCRdb called clonotypes with MiXCR, one entry per CDR3 protein. The data contain roughly 420,000 distinct CDR3 sequences, roughly an eighth of them singletons. The specimen was blood. This clonotype was obtained from a woman aged 18 to 35 with Graves' hyperthyroidism.

The CDR3 loop reads CASSPGGGQQETQYF. DNA of the CDR3: TGTGCCAGCAGTCCCGGAGGGGGACAGCAAGAGACCCAGTACTTC. V gene TRBV6-1 combines with J gene TRBJ2-5; D may be TRBD1 (7 bases). Germline V gene data show CDR1 as MNHNS and CDR2 as SASEGT. V dropped 5 bases and J dropped 2 bases, with 15 bases sitting between them. This CDR3 region has 15 residues.